One T cell receptor beta chain is described in this entry. In the original workflow: It was from reference gene primer amplification that nucleated cell counts were estimated. The data were produced by immunoSEQ multiplex PCR, yet TCRdb's version contains in-frame clones alone and is incomplete. V, J and clone size were drawn from that table, and D and trimming were deduced from the DNA. The table has 200,000 to 250,000 clones, about four fifths seen once. Germline lookup yields CDR1 MNHNS and CDR2 SASEGT. V dropped 2 bases and J dropped 5 bases, with 10 bases sitting between them. The CDR3 has 14 residues. This sample was taken from a study of blood T cell repertoires in COVID-19. In the study overall: Samples of COVID-19 (acute and convalescent) were obtained from the United States, Italy and Spain. T cells, B-cell-depleted T cells, or PBMCs supplied cDNA or gDNA.

The TCR sequence derives from a woman under 40 who had recovered from COVID-19. The specimen was peripheral blood. The chain is built from TRBV6-1 and TRBJ1-5; D is perhaps TRBD1 (6 bases). The CDR3 region is CASSEWTVDQPQHF. The DNA for the CDR3 is TGTGCCAGCAGTGAATGGACAGTCGATCAGCCCCAGCATTTT.